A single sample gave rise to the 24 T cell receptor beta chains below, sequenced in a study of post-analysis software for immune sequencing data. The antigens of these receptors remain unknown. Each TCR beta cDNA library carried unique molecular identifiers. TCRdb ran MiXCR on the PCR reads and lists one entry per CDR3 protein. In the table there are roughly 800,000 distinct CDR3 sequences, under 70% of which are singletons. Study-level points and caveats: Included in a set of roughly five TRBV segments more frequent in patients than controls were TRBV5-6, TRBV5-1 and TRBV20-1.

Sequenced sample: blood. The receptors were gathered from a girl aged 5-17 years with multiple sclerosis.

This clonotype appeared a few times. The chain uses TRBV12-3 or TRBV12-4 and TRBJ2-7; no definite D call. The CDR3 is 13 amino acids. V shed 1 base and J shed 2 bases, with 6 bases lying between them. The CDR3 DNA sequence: TGTGCCAGCAGTTTAGGGGAAACCTACGAGCAGTACTTC. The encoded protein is CASSLGETYEQYF.

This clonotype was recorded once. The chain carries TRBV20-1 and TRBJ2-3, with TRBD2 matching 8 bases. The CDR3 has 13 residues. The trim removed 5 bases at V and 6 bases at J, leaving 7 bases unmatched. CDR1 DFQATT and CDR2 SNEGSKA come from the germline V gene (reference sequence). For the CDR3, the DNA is TGCAGTGCTGGGGGACTAGGGATGGATACGCAGTATTTT. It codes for CSAGGLGMDTQYF.

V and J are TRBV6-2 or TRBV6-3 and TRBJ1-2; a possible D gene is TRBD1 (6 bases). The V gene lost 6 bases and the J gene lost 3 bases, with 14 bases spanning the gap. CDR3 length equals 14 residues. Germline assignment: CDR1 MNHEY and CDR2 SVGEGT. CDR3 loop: CASSSDSRHYGYTF. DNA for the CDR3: TGTGCCAGCAGCTCGGACAGTCGCCACTATGGCTACACCTTC.

The CDR3 reads CASSLVSSGRASYEQYF. The CDR3 bases are TGCGCCAGCAGCTTGGTTAGTAGCGGGAGGGCCTCCTACGAGCAGTACTTC. The chain has TRBV5-1 and TRBJ2-7; 11 nucleotides align to TRBD2. Germline V gene sequence: CDR1 SGHRS, CDR2 YFSETQ. The CDR3 is made up of 17 amino acids. V gave up 0 bases and J gave up 0 bases; unmatched junction bases: 5.

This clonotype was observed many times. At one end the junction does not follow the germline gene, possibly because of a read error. The CDR3 spells CASSLAGGEQYF. The CDR3 bases are TGTGCCAGCAGCTTAGCGGGAGGAGAGCAGTACTTC. The chain employs TRBV5-1 and TRBJ2-7; 10 nucleotides align to TRBD2. The CDR3 has 12 residues. Per germline, CDR1 SGHRS and CDR2 YFSETQ.

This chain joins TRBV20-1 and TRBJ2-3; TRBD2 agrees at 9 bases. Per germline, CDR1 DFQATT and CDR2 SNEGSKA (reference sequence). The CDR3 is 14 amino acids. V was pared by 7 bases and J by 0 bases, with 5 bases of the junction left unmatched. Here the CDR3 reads CSGTGLASTDTQYF. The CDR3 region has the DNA TGCAGTGGGACAGGACTAGCGAGCACAGATACGCAGTATTTT.

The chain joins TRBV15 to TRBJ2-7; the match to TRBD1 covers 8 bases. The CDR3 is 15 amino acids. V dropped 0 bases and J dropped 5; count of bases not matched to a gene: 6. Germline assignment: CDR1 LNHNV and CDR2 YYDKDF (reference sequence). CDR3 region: CATSRDPTGVDEQYF. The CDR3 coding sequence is TGTGCCACCAGCAGAGATCCGACAGGGGTCGACGAGCAGTACTTC.

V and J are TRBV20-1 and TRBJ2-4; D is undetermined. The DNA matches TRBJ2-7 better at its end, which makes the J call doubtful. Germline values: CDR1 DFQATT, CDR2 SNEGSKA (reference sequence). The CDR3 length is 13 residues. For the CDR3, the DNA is TGCAGTGCTAGCGGTGCGGCAGCATACGAGCAGTACTTC. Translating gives CSASGAAAYEQYF.

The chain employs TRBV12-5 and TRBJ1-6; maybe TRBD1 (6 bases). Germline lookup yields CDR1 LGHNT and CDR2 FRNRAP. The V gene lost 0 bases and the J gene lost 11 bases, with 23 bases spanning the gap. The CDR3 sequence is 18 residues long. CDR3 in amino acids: CASGLVVGGPDETPPLHF. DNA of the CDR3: TGTGCTAGTGGTTTGGTAGTTGGGGGCCCAGATGAGACGCCACCCCTCCACTTT.

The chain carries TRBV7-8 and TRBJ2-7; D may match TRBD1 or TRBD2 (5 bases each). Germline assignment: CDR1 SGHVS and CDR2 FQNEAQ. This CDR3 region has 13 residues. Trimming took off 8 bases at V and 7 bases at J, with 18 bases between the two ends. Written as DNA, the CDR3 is TGTGCCAGCTTCGGGCCCTGGGGGAAAGAGCAGTACTTC. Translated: CASFGPWGKEQYF.

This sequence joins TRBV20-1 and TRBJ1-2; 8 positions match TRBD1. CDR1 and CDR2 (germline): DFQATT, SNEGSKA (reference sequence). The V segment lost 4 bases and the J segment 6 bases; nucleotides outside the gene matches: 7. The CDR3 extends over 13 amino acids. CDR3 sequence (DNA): TGCAGTGCTACCACAGGGGGAGTACATGGCTACACCTTC. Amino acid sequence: CSATTGGVHGYTF.

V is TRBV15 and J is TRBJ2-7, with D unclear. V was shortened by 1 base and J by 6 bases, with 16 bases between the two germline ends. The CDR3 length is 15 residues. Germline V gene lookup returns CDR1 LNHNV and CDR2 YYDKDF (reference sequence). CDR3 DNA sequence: TGTGCCACCAGCAGAGCGTCCTGGGGTTCTGTCGAGCAGTACTTC. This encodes CATSRASWGSVEQYF.

For the CDR3, the DNA is TGCAGTGCTAATTCTAGAAACCTCGGACAGGGGCGAGCCTACGAGCAGTACTTC. It encodes CSANSRNLGQGRAYEQYF. The J gene is TRBJ2-7, the V gene TRBV20-1; 9 bases line up with TRBD1. V lost 4 bases to trimming and J lost 2 bases; unmatched junction nucleotides: 18. In germline, CDR1 is DFQATT, CDR2 SNEGSKA (reference sequence). CDR3 length equals 18 residues.

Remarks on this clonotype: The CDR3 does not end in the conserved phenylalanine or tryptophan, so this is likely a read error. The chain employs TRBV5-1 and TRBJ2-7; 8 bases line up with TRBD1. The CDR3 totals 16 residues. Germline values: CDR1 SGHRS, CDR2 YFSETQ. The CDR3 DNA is TGCGCGAGCAGCCTGGAGCCAGGGGGCGGAGGTGGCGAGCAGTACTGC. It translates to CASSLEPGGGGGEQYC.

Here the CDR3 DNA reads TGCAGCGTTGTAAGGGGGCGATCCCTCGACCAAGAGACCCAGTACTTC. Encoded protein: CSVVRGRSLDQETQYF. This chain links TRBV29-1 with TRBJ2-5; the match to TRBD1 covers 7 bases. The CDR3 sequence is 16 residues long. V shed 4 bases and J 0 bases; nucleotides not matched to a gene: 11. Germline-derived CDR1 and CDR2 are SQVTM and ANQGSEA. Full variable domain (remainder filled in from reference TRBV29-1 and TRBJ2-5): SAVISQKPSRDICQRGTSLTIQCQVDSQVTMMFWYRQQPGQSLTLIATANQGSEATYESGFVIDKFPISRPNLTFSTLTVSNMSPEDSSIYLCSVVRGRSLDQETQYFGPGTRLLVL.

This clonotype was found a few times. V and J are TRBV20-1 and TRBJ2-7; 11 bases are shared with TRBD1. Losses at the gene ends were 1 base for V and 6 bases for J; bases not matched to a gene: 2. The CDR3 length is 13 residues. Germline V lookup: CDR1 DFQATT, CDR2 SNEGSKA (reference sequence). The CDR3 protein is CSARVGTGGEQYF. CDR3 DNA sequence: TGCAGTGCTAGAGTTGGGACAGGGGGCGAGCAGTACTTC.

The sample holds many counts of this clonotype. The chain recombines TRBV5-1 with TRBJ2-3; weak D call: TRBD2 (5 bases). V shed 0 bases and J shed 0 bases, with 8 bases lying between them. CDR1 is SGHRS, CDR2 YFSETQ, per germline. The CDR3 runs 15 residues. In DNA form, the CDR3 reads TGCGCCAGCAGCTTGGACGGGGTCAGCACAGATACGCAGTATTTT. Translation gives CASSLDGVSTDTQYF.

CDR3 sequence reads: CASSFDKKSGRALETQYF. CDR3 nucleotide sequence: TGTGCCAGCAGCTTCGACAAAAAAAGCGGGAGGGCCTTGGAGACCCAGTACTTC. The rearrangement links TRBV7-9 to TRBJ2-5; TRBD2 aligns across 10 bases. The ends lost 3 bases at V and 5 bases at J; junction bases unmatched: 15. This CDR3 is 18 amino acids long. Per the germline V gene, CDR1 is SEHNR and CDR2 is FQNEAQ (reference sequence).

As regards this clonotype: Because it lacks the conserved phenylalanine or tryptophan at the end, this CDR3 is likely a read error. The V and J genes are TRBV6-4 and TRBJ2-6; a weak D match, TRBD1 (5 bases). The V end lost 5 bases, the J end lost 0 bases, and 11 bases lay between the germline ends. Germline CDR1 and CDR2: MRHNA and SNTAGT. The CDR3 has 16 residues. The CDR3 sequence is CASSTGAHSGANVLTY. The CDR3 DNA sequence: TGTGCCAGCAGTACAGGCGCCCACTCTGGGGCCAACGTCCTGACTTAC.

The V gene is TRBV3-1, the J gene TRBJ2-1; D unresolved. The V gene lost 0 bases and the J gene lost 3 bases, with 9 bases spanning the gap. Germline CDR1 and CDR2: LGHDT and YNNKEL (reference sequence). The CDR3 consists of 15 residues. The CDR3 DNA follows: TGTGCCAGCAGCCAAGAACCCCCGATCTACAATGAGCAGTTCTTC. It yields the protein CASSQEPPIYNEQFF.

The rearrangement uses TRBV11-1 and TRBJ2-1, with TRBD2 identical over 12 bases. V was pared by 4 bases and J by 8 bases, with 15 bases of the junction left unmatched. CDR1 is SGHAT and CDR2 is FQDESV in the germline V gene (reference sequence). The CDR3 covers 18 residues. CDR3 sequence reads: CASSSSLASGRARDEQFF. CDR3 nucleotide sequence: TGTGCCAGCAGCTCTTCCTTAGCTAGCGGGAGGGCCAGAGATGAGCAGTTCTTC.

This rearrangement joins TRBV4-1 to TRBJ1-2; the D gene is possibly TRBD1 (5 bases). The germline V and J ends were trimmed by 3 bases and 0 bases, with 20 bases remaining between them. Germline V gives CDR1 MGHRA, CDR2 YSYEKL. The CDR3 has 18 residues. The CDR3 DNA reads TGCGCCAGCAGCCACCTCCTCTCCACGGGGCCCGCTAACTATGGCTACACCTTC. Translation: CASSHLLSTGPANYGYTF.

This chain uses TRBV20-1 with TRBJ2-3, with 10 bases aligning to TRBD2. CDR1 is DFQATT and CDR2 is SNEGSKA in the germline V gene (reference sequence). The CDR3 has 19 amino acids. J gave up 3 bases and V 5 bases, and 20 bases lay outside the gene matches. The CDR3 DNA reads TGCAGTGCTGGGGCAGGGGCTAGCGGGAGAGAGGGGAGGACAGATACGCAGTATTTT. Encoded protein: CSAGAGASGREGRTDTQYF.

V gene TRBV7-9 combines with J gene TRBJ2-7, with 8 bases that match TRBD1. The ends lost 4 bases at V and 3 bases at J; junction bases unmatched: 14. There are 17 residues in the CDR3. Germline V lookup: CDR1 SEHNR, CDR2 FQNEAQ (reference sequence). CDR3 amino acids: CASSSLGDRGERYEQYF. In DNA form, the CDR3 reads TGTGCCAGCAGCTCACTCGGAGACAGGGGCGAACGCTACGAGCAGTACTTC.